This note documents a single T cell receptor (beta chain) sequence. Between the trimmed V and J ends, which lost 1 base and 6 bases, there was a span of 15 bases. CDR1 is MNHNS, CDR2 SASEGT, per germline. The CDR3 is 15 residues long. The sample comes from a study of blood T cell repertoires in COVID-19. Study-level information: Spain, Italy and the United States supplied samples that represented acute and convalescent COVID-19. The cDNA or gDNA used as material had been derived from T cells, B-cell-depleted T cells, or PBMCs.

Source study methods: Scientists estimated how many nucleated cells there were by amplifying reference gene primers. Some clones are missing from TCRdb's copy, which holds only in-frame ones; the method was immunoSEQ multiplex PCR. V, J and clone size are those of that table, while D and trimming were read from the DNA. The sample lists about 73,000 clones, more than 75% seen once, with 15% to 20% in the top ten. This chain uses TRBV6-1 with TRBJ1-2; possibly TRBD1 for D (5 bases). The sequence came from a woman older than 75 with active or convalescent COVID-19. Sequencing was carried out using peripheral blood. The CDR3 reads CASSEVDTYLNGYTF. The DNA for the CDR3 is TGTGCCAGCAGTGAAGTGGACACATACTTAAATGGCTACACCTTC.